This TCR beta chain derives from a study of tumor and adjacent non-tumor tissue in lung cancer. Overall study context: Each sample yielded 3.5 million to 4.5 million productive TCRbeta reads on average.

This CDR3 has 13 amino acids. V lost 3 bases, J lost 6 bases, and 11 bases lay in between. Germline V lookup: CDR1 DFQATT, CDR2 SNEGSKA (reference sequence). This sample's RNA came from whole unsorted tissue. A modified ARM-PCR protocol with three rounds of nested PCR amplified TCRbeta. One entry per CDR3 protein, called by TCRdb with MiXCR from the multiplex PCR reads. The sample lists 120,000 or so distinct CDR3 sequences; over 65% were seen once. This clonotype showed up many times. What it recognizes is unknown. Overall study results and limits: Tumor tissue had significantly higher TCR diversity than normal lung.

Sequenced sample: lung tumor tissue. The genes are TRBV20-1 and TRBJ2-2, with unresolved D. This receptor was identified in a young man with non-small cell lung cancer. CDR3 bases: TGCAGTGCTAGCGGTCAGTCGGCCGGGGAGCTGTTTTTT. This encodes CSASGQSAGELFF.